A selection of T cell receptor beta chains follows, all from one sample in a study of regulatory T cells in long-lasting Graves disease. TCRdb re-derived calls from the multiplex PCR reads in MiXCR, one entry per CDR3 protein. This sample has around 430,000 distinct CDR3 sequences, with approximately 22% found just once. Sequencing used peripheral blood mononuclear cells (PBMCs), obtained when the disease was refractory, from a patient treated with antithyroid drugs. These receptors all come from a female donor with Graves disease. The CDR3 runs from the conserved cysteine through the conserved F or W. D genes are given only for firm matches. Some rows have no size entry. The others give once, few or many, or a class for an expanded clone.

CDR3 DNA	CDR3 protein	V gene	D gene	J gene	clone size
TGTGCCAGCAGAACAGGGACAGGGAATGAAAAACTGTTTTTT	CASRTGTGNEKLFF	TRBV6-1	TRBD1	TRBJ1-4	many
TGCGCCAGCAGCCAAGGCTCAGCCCGCGCGAACACCGGGGAGCTGTTTTTT	CASSQGSARANTGELFF	TRBV4-1	.	TRBJ2-2	.
TGTGCCTGGGCCCCCTCCCGATATAACTATGGCTACACCTTC	CAWAPSRYNYGYTF	TRBV30	.	TRBJ1-2	.
TGTGCCAGCAGTTACGGACAGCTGAACACTGAAGCTTTCTTT	CASSYGQLNTEAFF	TRBV6-2/TRBV6-3	.	TRBJ1-1	many
TGTGCCAGCAGTCCCGGGACAGGGGCCCTGGGTACTGAAGCTTTCTTT	CASSPGTGALGTEAFF	TRBV12-3/TRBV12-4	TRBD1	TRBJ1-1	.
TGTGCCAGCAGTTCACCACCTCGGGACACCTCTTATCAGCCCCAGCATTTT	CASSSPPRDTSYQPQHF	TRBV28	.	TRBJ1-5	many
TGTGCCAGCAGTGACATCGGGAACACTGAAGCTTTCTTT	CASSDIGNTEAFF	TRBV12-3/TRBV12-4	.	TRBJ1-1	few
TGTGCCACCAGCCGGACTAGCGGGAGGGTCGAGCAGTACTTC	CATSRTSGRVEQYF	TRBV15	TRBD2	TRBJ2-7	.
TGTGCCAGCAGTGAATATTCACCCCTCCACTTT	CASSEYSPLHF	TRBV6-1	.	TRBJ1-6	many
TGCAGTGCCGGCCGGGACGGAGGTTATAGTGGCTACACCTTC	CSAGRDGGYSGYTF	TRBV20-1	.	TRBJ1-2	.
TGTGCCTGTTCACTAGGACGGAGAGAAGCAACTAATGAAAAACTGTTTTTT	CACSLGRREATNEKLFF	TRBV3-1	.	TRBJ1-4	many
TGTGCCAGCAGTGAAGGGCAGGAGACTAACTATGGCTACACCTTC	CASSEGQETNYGYTF	TRBV6-1	.	TRBJ1-2	.
TGTGCCAGCAGTTACACGGCGAACACTGAAGCTTTCTTT	CASSYTANTEAFF	TRBV6-5	.	TRBJ1-1	many
TGTGCCAGCAGCTTGTTTTGGCCCTATAGAAAACCGTACGAGCAGTACTTC	CASSLFWPYRKPYEQYF	TRBV5-5	.	TRBJ2-7	few
TGTGCCAGCAGTTTATACGGGAACGAGCAGTACTTC	CASSLYGNEQYF	TRBV27	.	TRBJ2-7	many
TGTGCCAGCAGCTCGACGCTGGACAGGGAATATGGCTACACCTTC	CASSSTLDREYGYTF	TRBV7-9	TRBD1	TRBJ1-2	.
TGTGCCAGCATGGGACGGAACATAGAGACCCAGTACTTC	CASMGRNIETQYF	TRBV27	.	TRBJ2-5	.
TGCGCCAGCAGCCAAGATATCCCGGGGAGGAACACCGGGGAGCTGTTTTTT	CASSQDIPGRNTGELFF	TRBV4-3	.	TRBJ2-2	.
TGTGCCAGCAGTTACTCCGGGTCGAGCGGGGGGTACGAGCAGTACTTC	CASSYSGSSGGYEQYF	TRBV6-5	TRBD2	TRBJ2-7	many
TGTGCCACCAGCACGGTTTCTGGAAACACCATATATTTT	CATSTVSGNTIYF	TRBV15	.	TRBJ1-3	few
TGCGCCAGCAGCTGGCTACAGGGAACCTATGGCTACACCTTC	CASSWLQGTYGYTF	TRBV5-1	.	TRBJ1-2	.
TGTGCCAGCAGGTCGCAGGGGGCTCGGACTGAAGCTTTCTTT	CASRSQGARTEAFF	TRBV6-1	TRBD1	TRBJ1-1	.
TGTGCCAGCAGTCGCGAGCGTGGGAGTCTAGCCAAAAACATTCAGTACTTC	CASSRERGSLAKNIQYF	TRBV6-1	.	TRBJ2-4	.
TGTGCCAGCAGTGAACCCCAGGGGAGCTCCTACGAGCAGTACTTC	CASSEPQGSSYEQYF	TRBV6-1	.	TRBJ2-7	many
TGTGCCAGCAGCCCACAAAGACAGGGCGGCTATGGCTACACCTTC	CASSPQRQGGYGYTF	TRBV13	TRBD1	TRBJ1-2	many
TGTGCCAGCAGCTTAGACGGGGGGGCTGGAAACACCATATATTTT	CASSLDGGAGNTIYF	TRBV7-2	.	TRBJ1-3	few
TGCGCCAGCAGCCAAGACCCTGACGGGACAGGGTTCTATGGCTACACCTTC	CASSQDPDGTGFYGYTF	TRBV4-3	TRBD1	TRBJ1-2	.
TGTGCCAGCAGCCCTACAGGGAAATACAATGAGCAGTTCTTC	CASSPTGKYNEQFF	TRBV28	.	TRBJ2-1	.
TGTGCCATCGGGACTAGCGGGTACAGGGGGACGCAGTATTTT	CAIGTSGYRGTQYF	TRBV10-3	TRBD2	TRBJ2-3	once
TGTGCCAGCAGCCCACTCCAACCGGGAAACATTCAGTACTTC	CASSPLQPGNIQYF	TRBV28	.	TRBJ2-4	many
TGTGCCAGTAGTACAACCTCACGGGACAAAAAAAATCAGCCCCAGCATTTT	CASSTTSRDKKNQPQHF	TRBV19	.	TRBJ1-5	few
TGTGCCAGCAGCCAGATAGGACAGGGGCGCGAAAAACTGTTTTTT	CASSQIGQGREKLFF	TRBV7-9	TRBD1	TRBJ1-4	.
TGTGCTAGTGGTCTGGGACTGATTTCGGCTCAGCCCCAGCATTTT	CASGLGLISAQPQHF	TRBV12-5	.	TRBJ1-5	few
TGCGCCAGCAGCCAAGGGCCCGCGAACACTGAAGCTTTCTTT	CASSQGPANTEAFF	TRBV4-3	.	TRBJ1-1	.
TGTGCCAGTATGGAGGGTGGCACAGATACGCAGTATTTT	CASMEGGTDTQYF	TRBV19	.	TRBJ2-3	.
TGTGCCAGCAGCCCGCCTCAGAATGGCTACACCTTC	CASSPPQNGYTF	TRBV7-9	.	TRBJ1-2	.
TGTGCCAGCAGTGGAGGGGACAGGGATAATTCACCCCTCCACTTT	CASSGGDRDNSPLHF	TRBV25-1	TRBD1	TRBJ1-6	.
TGTGCCAGCAGAGAAGTCATCGGGATCGAGCAGAGCTCTGGAAACACCATATATTTT	CASREVIGIEQSSGNTIYF	TRBV7-9	.	TRBJ1-3	.
TGCAGTGCTAGACAGGCAGGGGCTGGAAACACCATATATTTT	CSARQAGAGNTIYF	TRBV20-1	.	TRBJ1-3	.
TGTGCCTGGAGTCTAGCGGGAGGGGATGAGCAGTACTTC	CAWSLAGGDEQYF	TRBV30	TRBD2	TRBJ2-7	few
TGTGCCAGCAGTTCCCGAAGGCCTTATAGCAATCAGCCCCAGCATTTT	CASSSRRPYSNQPQHF	TRBV28	.	TRBJ1-5	many
TGTGCCAGCAGTGAAGGTCTCGTCTTAAGGCAGTACTTC	CASSEGLVLRQYF	TRBV2	.	TRBJ2-7	many
TGTGCCAGCAGCTTATACCACAGAGAGACCCAGTACTTC	CASSLYHRETQYF	TRBV7-3	.	TRBJ2-5	few
TGTGCCAGCAGCTCAAGGACGGCCGGGGAGCTGTTTTTT	CASSSRTAGELFF	TRBV11-2	.	TRBJ2-2	many
TGTGCCACCAGCAGAGATAAGGGCACTGGAAACACCATATATTTT	CATSRDKGTGNTIYF	TRBV15	.	TRBJ1-3	few
TGTGCCAGCAGCGCATTGGACGAGACCTATGGCTACACCTTC	CASSALDETYGYTF	TRBV7-2	.	TRBJ1-2	.
TGTGCCAGCAGCTTAGCCATTACGAGCAATCAGCCCCAGCATTTT	CASSLAITSNQPQHF	TRBV7-3	.	TRBJ1-5	few
TGCGCCAGCAGCCGGGGGGTCCGGGACAGGGGATGCTACGAGCAGTACTTC	CASSRGVRDRGCYEQYF	TRBV5-1	TRBD1	TRBJ2-7	.
TGTGCCAGCAGCGTAGATCCAGGTTGGGGGACTCAAGAGACCCAGTACTTC	CASSVDPGWGTQETQYF	TRBV9	.	TRBJ2-5	few
TGTGCCAGCAGCTTAGACCGGGACGAAGCTTTCTTT	CASSLDRDEAFF	TRBV11-1	.	TRBJ1-1	many
TGTGCCAGCAGCCAAGGCGGGGGCCCGTTTAGGACCCAGTACTTC	CASSQGGGPFRTQYF	TRBV3-1	.	TRBJ2-5	.
TGTGCCAGCAAAATAGCAGGGCAGGGAGGAAAGCAGTACTTC	CASKIAGQGGKQYF	TRBV7-2	.	TRBJ2-7	.
TGTGCCGGGCGGGAGGGGGGTACCGGGGAGCTGTTTTTT	CAGREGGTGELFF	TRBV12-3/TRBV12-4	TRBD2	TRBJ2-2	once